The 19 T cell receptor beta chains below all came from one sample that was sequenced in a study of cytomegalovirus exposure and HLA in healthy donors. Vbeta (60) and Jbeta (13) primers were used in the PCR. Sequencing used immunoSEQ multiplex PCR; TCRdb keeps in-frame clones, though not all of them. This table has about 140,000 clones, roughly 80% appearing once. Sequencing was carried out using PBMCs. The receptors were gathered from a man aged 30-40 years in good health and CMV-seronegative.

A few counts support this clone. V gene TRBV7-9 combines with J gene TRBJ2-5, with a tentative D call TRBD2 (7 bases). There are 13 residues in the CDR3. Trimming left V 3 bases short and J 5 bases short, with 10 bases between. Germline-derived CDR1 and CDR2 are SEHNR and FQNEAQ (reference sequence). The CDR3 is CASSLEGGETQYF. As DNA, the CDR3 is TGTGCCAGCAGCTTGGAGGGGGGGGAGACCCAGTACTTC.

V usage is TRBV7-6 and J usage is TRBJ1-5; no clear D. The germline V gene has CDR1 SGHVS and CDR2 FNYEAQ. Deletions cut 5 bases from V and 6 bases from J, with 20 bases between. The CDR3 is made up of 16 amino acids. The CDR3, as DNA: TGTGCCAGCAGCATTACTTGGGGAAGAGGGTTTCAGCCCCAGCATTTT. This translates into CASSITWGRGFQPQHF. Based on the CDR3 plus reference TRBV7-6 and TRBJ1-5, the full variable domain is GAGVSQSPRYKVTKRGQDVALRCDPISGHVSLYWYRQALGQGPEFLTYFNYEAQQDKSGLPNDRFSAERPEGSISTLTIQRTEQRDSAMYRCASSITWGRGFQPQHFGDGTRLSIL.

The chain is built from TRBV5-1 and TRBJ2-7, with 8 bases that match TRBD1. The CDR3 is made up of 16 amino acids. The germline CDR1 and CDR2 sequences are SGHRS and YFSETQ. V shed 4 bases, J shed 3 bases, and the junction held 12 bases outside the gene matches. The CDR3 DNA follows: TGCGCCAGCAGCCTCCTAGGGGACAGGCAATTCTACGAGCAGTACTTC. As protein: CASSLLGDRQFYEQYF.

As regards this clone: At one end the junction does not follow the germline gene, possibly because of a read error. This chain joins TRBV7-3 and TRBJ2-5; 7 nucleotides align to TRBD1. Germline CDR1 SGHTA, CDR2 FQGTGA. The CDR3 consists of 19 residues. CDR3: CSSSLFVGRLTGLKETQYF. The DNA of the CDR3 is TGTTCCAGCAGCTTATTCGTAGGAAGGCTGACAGGGTTAAAGGAGACCCAGTACTTC.

The chain's CDR3 is CASSVGVAEQYF. CDR3 coding DNA: TGTGCCAGCAGTGTGGGCGTGGCCGAGCAGTACTTC. The V gene is TRBV25-1, the J gene TRBJ2-7; D not resolved. CDR1 and CDR2 from the germline V gene are MGHDK and SYGVNS. Trimming stripped 4 bases from V and 6 bases from J, with 10 bases between. This CDR3 is built from 12 residues.

This sequence joins TRBV28 and TRBJ2-3; 7 bases map to TRBD2. V gave up 6 bases and J gave up 4 bases; unmatched junction bases: 10. The V gene's germline CDR1 is MDHEN and CDR2 SYDVKM. CDR3 length equals 15 residues. CDR3 region: CASSPGGRVADTQYF. In DNA form, the CDR3 reads TGTGCCAGCAGCCCCGGGGGGAGAGTCGCAGATACGCAGTATTTT. Combining the CDR3 with reference TRBV28 and TRBJ2-3 gives the whole variable domain DVKVTQSSRYLVKRTGEKVFLECVQDMDHENMFWYRQDPGLGLRLIYFSYDVKMKEKGDIPEGYSVSREKKERFSLILESASTNQTSMYLCASSPGGRVADTQYFGPGTRLTVL.

V usage is TRBV30 and J usage is TRBJ1-4, with D possibly being TRBD1 (5 bases). This CDR3 is built from 15 residues. Germline V lookup: CDR1 GTSNPN, CDR2 SVGIG (reference sequence). V lost 2 bases and J 7 bases, leaving 17 bases between the germline ends. DNA for the CDR3: TGTGCCTGGAGTCCCCTGGGGGGGATTAGTGAAAAACTGTTTTTT. This gives the protein CAWSPLGGISEKLFF.

This sequence joins TRBV27 and TRBJ2-1, with a weak D call TRBD1 (6 bases). This CDR3 is built from 15 residues. The ends were cut back, 5 bases at V and 3 bases at J, with 14 bases in the middle. Germline V gene data show CDR1 as MNHEY and CDR2 as SMNVEV (reference sequence). The CDR3: CASSPQGSGYNEQFF. The CDR3 DNA reads TGTGCCAGCAGTCCACAGGGAAGTGGCTACAATGAGCAGTTCTTC.

The CDR3 bases are TGTGCCACGAGACAGGGGCCCAGGGGCACCATATATTTT. Translated, it gives CATRQGPRGTIYF. V gene TRBV10-3 combines with J gene TRBJ1-3, with TRBD1 identical over 8 bases. CDR3 length: 13 residues. Trimming took 10 bases from V and 9 from J; bases not matched to a gene: 11. Per the germline V gene, CDR1 is ENHRY and CDR2 is SYGVKD.

The rearrangement joins TRBV7-9 to TRBJ2-3; no firm D call. The CDR3 is 15 residues long. Deletions cut 0 bases from V and 2 bases from J, with 9 bases between. Germline CDR1 SEHNR, CDR2 FQNEAQ (reference sequence). CDR3 nucleotides: TGTGCCAGCAGCTTAGCCCGGGTTTCCACAGATACGCAGTATTTT. It is translated as CASSLARVSTDTQYF.

A word on this clone: The same CDR3 can be traced to other DNA sequences in this sample. The genes are TRBV15 and TRBJ1-4, with D tentatively TRBD1 (6 bases). The CDR3 is 15 amino acids. Germline CDR1 is LNHNV and CDR2 is YYDKDF (reference sequence). The V and J ends lost 3 bases and 6 bases respectively, with 14 bases between them. CDR3 in amino acids: CATSRYQDRDEKLFF. CDR3 DNA: TGTGCCACCAGCAGGTATCAGGACAGAGATGAAAAACTGTTTTTT.

This clone appeared once. The V and J genes are TRBV27 and TRBJ2-1; TRBD1 might be the D (6 bases). The V end was cut by 5 bases, the J end by 0 bases, with 26 bases between. CDR3 length: 20 amino acids. Germline V gene lookup returns CDR1 MNHEY and CDR2 SMNVEV (reference sequence). CDR3 residues: CASSPQGPLFPSSSYNEQFF. The CDR3 region has the DNA TGTGCCAGCAGTCCACAGGGCCCACTATTCCCTTCCAGCTCCTACAATGAGCAGTTCTTC.

Only one count was recorded for this clone. The chain joins TRBV7-3 to TRBJ2-2; 12 nucleotides match TRBD2. This CDR3 contains 15 residues. The J segment lost 8 bases and the V segment lost 5 bases, leaving 6 bases of the junction unmatched. Germline V gives CDR1 SGHTA, CDR2 FQGTGA. The CDR3: CASSVRTSGKGELFF. CDR3 nucleotides: TGTGCCAGCAGCGTAAGGACTAGCGGGAAAGGGGAGCTGTTTTTT.

This clone was observed a single time. Germline and junction disagree at one end, which may indicate a read error. The rearrangement uses TRBV5-1 and TRBJ2-7; perhaps TRBD1 as D (5 bases). Germline values: CDR1 SGHRS, CDR2 YFSETQ. This CDR3 has 16 residues. This CDR3 reads CASNLESWQGGYEQYF. The CDR3 DNA sequence: TGCGCCAGCAACTTGGAATCGTGGCAGGGTGGATACGAGCAGTACTTC. Drawing the rest from reference TRBV5-1 and TRBJ2-7, the complete variable domain is KAGVTQTPRYLIKTRGQQVTLSCSPISGHRSVSWYQQTPGQGLQFLFEYFSETQRNKGNFPGRFSGRQFSNSRSEMNVSTLELGDSALYLCASNLESWQGGYEQYFGPGTRLTVT.

The chain links TRBV5-4 to TRBJ1-2, with 7 bases that match TRBD1. Losses at the gene ends were 3 bases for V and 0 bases for J; bases not matched to a gene: 2. The CDR3 length is 14 residues. In germline, CDR1 is SGHNT, CDR2 YYREEE (reference sequence). The DNA of the CDR3 is TGTGCCAGCAGCTCGGGACAGACTAACTATGGCTACACCTTC. The encoded protein is CASSSGQTNYGYTF.

The chain has TRBV19 and TRBJ2-1, with D possibly matching TRBD1 (6 bases). The CDR3 is made up of 16 amino acids. Trimming cost V 4 bases and J 1 base, with 14 bases left between them. Germline values: CDR1 LNHDA, CDR2 SQIVND (reference sequence). The CDR3 DNA follows: TGTGCCAGTAGTACCCGGGACACCAAGTCCTACAATGAGCAGTTCTTC. Encoded protein: CASSTRDTKSYNEQFF.

This clone was observed a handful of times. The chain is built from TRBV6-5 and TRBJ1-2; TRBD1 matches 10 bases. Germline V gives CDR1 MNHEY, CDR2 SVGAGI. The CDR3 extends over 15 amino acids. J lost 0 bases, V lost 7 bases, and 5 bases had no gene match. CDR3 protein: CASNLGQGANYGYTF. The CDR3, as DNA: TGTGCCAGCAACCTCGGACAGGGGGCTAACTATGGCTACACCTTC.

This clone was seen more than once but under ten times. The junction and the germline gene differ at one end; a read error may be behind it. In the same sample, other DNA sequences code for this CDR3. The V gene is TRBV10-3, the J gene TRBJ2-7; 7 bases fit TRBD2. Germline values: CDR1 ENHRY, CDR2 SYGVKD. This CDR3 has 14 residues. CDR3 sequence reads: CAISEGLAAYEQYF. The CDR3 DNA follows: TGTGCCATTAGTGAGGGGCTAGCGGCCTACGAGCAGTACTTC.

The V call is TRBV25-1, the J call TRBJ1-4; 7 nucleotides match TRBD1. The germline CDR1 and CDR2 sequences are MGHDK and SYGVNS. Trimming cost V 4 bases and J 4 bases; bases outside gene matches: 6. This CDR3 contains 15 residues. CDR3: CASSGRDSYNEKLFF. DNA for the CDR3: TGTGCCAGCAGTGGCCGGGACAGCTATAATGAAAAACTGTTTTTT.